This T cell receptor (beta chain) was captured by sequencing in a study of blood T cell repertoires in COVID-19. Study as a whole: From the United States, Italy and Spain came samples of acute and convalescent COVID-19. PBMCs, B-cell-depleted T cells, or T cells were the source of the cDNA or gDNA that made up the material.

The V end lost 4 bases, the J end lost 6 bases, and 19 bases lay between the germline ends. In germline, CDR1 is SGHDT, CDR2 YYEEEE. CDR3 length equals 15 residues. Sequencing used immunoSEQ multiplex PCR; TCRdb keeps in-frame clones, though not all of them. The table lists 170,000 or so clones, just over 85% of them singletons, with over 7% in the top ten. Material for sequencing was peripheral blood. The receptor's source is a man aged 45 to 65 with active or convalescent COVID-19. The chain combines TRBV5-6 with TRBJ1-2; no clear D gene. DNA for the CDR3: TGTGCCAGCAGCCGAGCATTGACCCATCGGGATGGCTACACCTTC. It yields the protein CASSRALTHRDGYTF.